This is a list of T cell receptor beta chains from one sample in a study of metastatic and nonmetastatic thyroid tumors. Using MiXCR, TCRdb reanalyzed the PCR reads. Here the sample spans 26,000 or so clones, around 3.5% being singletons. Sequenced sample: blood. The source is a male donor with papillary thyroid cancer or a benign thyroid nodule (not recorded which). Some clones in this sample may be carry-over from other donors' samples. The CDR3 runs from the conserved cysteine through the conserved F or W. The D gene is left open where the match is weak. Expanded clones are given a class, and other clones once, few, many or no size at all.

cdr3_nt cdr3_aa j_call d_call clone_size v_call
TGCAGTGCTGAGAGTCCCGGGACAGGGACCCTATACAATGAGCAGTTCTTC CSAESPGTGTLYNEQFF TRBJ2-1 TRBD1 many TRBV20-1
TGTGCCACCCTTAAGACAGGGACAGGGGCCAACGTCCTGACTTTC CATLKTGTGANVLTF TRBJ2-6 TRBD1 many TRBV15
TGTGCCAGCAGTTTATCGGAGGCCTATGGCTACACCTTC CASSLSEAYGYTF TRBJ1-2 - - TRBV28
TGTGCCAGCAGTGAACGGGCCTCTAATGAAAAACTGTTTTTT CASSERASNEKLFF TRBJ1-4 - medium-sized TRBV6-1
TGCAGTGCAAAGGCGGTGACAGACCACTACGAGCAGTACTTC CSAKAVTDHYEQYF TRBJ2-7 - few TRBV20-1
TGTGCCAGCAGCTCCGGGGGCGGGGGGCCCCAGCATTTT CASSSGGGGPQHF TRBJ1-5 - few TRBV5-6
TGTGCCAGCATCCAACAACAGGGGGGGCGGGGAGAACTGTTTTTT CASIQQQGGRGELFF TRBJ2-2 - many TRBV6-1
TGTGCCTGGAATTGGGGGGGGAGTTACAATGAGCAGTTCTTC CAWNWGGSYNEQFF TRBJ2-1 TRBD2 many TRBV30
TGTGCCAGCAACCGAGACAGCAATGAGCAGTTCTTC CASNRDSNEQFF TRBJ2-1 - - TRBV7-9
TGTGCCAGCAGTTCGACAGGGAAGGGAAACACCATATATTTT CASSSTGKGNTIYF TRBJ1-3 TRBD1 medium-sized TRBV27
TGTGCCAGCAGCGTCGGTCCCGCAACTAATGAAAAACTGTTTTTT CASSVGPATNEKLFF TRBJ1-4 - many TRBV9
TGTGCCAGCAGGGGGGGATTGAACACTGAAGCTTTCTTT CASRGGLNTEAFF TRBJ1-1 - - TRBV6-2/TRBV6-3
TGTGCCAGCAGGACCTTACACACTGAAGCTTTCTTT CASRTLHTEAFF TRBJ1-1 - many TRBV6-1
TGTGCCAGCAGTTACTTCCCGAGACAGAGGTTTGGCTACACCTTC CASSYFPRQRFGYTF TRBJ1-2 - - TRBV6-5
TGTGCCAGCAGGGACTCCTACTATGGCTACACCTTC CASRDSYYGYTF TRBJ1-2 - few TRBV6-5
TGTGCCAGCAGTGCTAGCGGGAGCACCGGGGAGCTGTTTTTT CASSASGSTGELFF TRBJ2-2 TRBD2 - TRBV6-4
TGTGCCAGCAGTTCGGACCGCTATGGCTACACCTTC CASSSDRYGYTF TRBJ1-2 - medium-sized TRBV6-1
TGTGCCAGCAGTCTAACCGGACAGGGGGCTGAAAAACTGTTTTTT CASSLTGQGAEKLFF TRBJ1-4 TRBD1 many TRBV12-3/TRBV12-4
TGCGCCAGCAGCCAAGCCCCGGGACAGGGGACCTACGAGCAGTACTTC CASSQAPGQGTYEQYF TRBJ2-7 TRBD1 many TRBV4-1
TGTGCCAGCAGCTTAATGTCTAGCGGGTACCGGAGCTCCTACAATGAGCAGTTCTTC CASSLMSSGYRSSYNEQFF TRBJ2-1 TRBD2 many TRBV7-3
TGCAGCGTACCTCATGGGACTGATTACAATGGGCATTTCTTC CSVPHGTDYNGHFF TRBJ2-1 - - TRBV29-1
TGTGCCAGCAGCTTACATGGGAAAGAGACCCAGTACTTC CASSLHGKETQYF TRBJ2-5 - - TRBV11-3
TGTGCCAGCAGCTCCCCCAGGGAACCGACCAACGGCTACACCTTC CASSSPREPTNGYTF TRBJ1-2 - many TRBV5-4
TGTGCCAGCAGTCCGAGACTAGCGGGGAGCACAGATACGCAGTATTTT CASSPRLAGSTDTQYF TRBJ2-3 TRBD2 few TRBV27
TGCAGCGTCAACTGGTTAAACACAGATACGCAGTATTTT CSVNWLNTDTQYF TRBJ2-3 - many TRBV29-1
TGCAGTGCTCGGAGTGGACCCACCGGGGAGCTGTTTTTT CSARSGPTGELFF TRBJ2-2 - many TRBV20-1
TGCAGTGCTAGGGCACAGTCTGGAAACACCATATATTTT CSARAQSGNTIYF TRBJ1-3 - few TRBV20-1
TGCAGTGCTAGTCGGTTCACTGAAGCCTTCTTT CSASRFTEAFF TRBJ1-1 - - TRBV20-1
TGTGCCAGCAGTGGTCTAGCGGGAGGCGATGAGCGGTTCTTC CASSGLAGGDERFF TRBJ2-1 TRBD2 - TRBV28
TGCAGTGCGAGGGAGACAGGGGACACCGGGGAGCTGTTTTTT CSARETGDTGELFF TRBJ2-2 TRBD1 many TRBV20-1